This T cell receptor beta chain emerged from a study of Graves' ophthalmopathy and Graves' hyperthyroidism. Whole-study context: Peripheral blood was obtained at first diagnosis, ahead of any treatment.

Amplification targeted the TCR beta CDR3 regions, with RNA transcripts as the source material. Scientists carried out first-round RT-PCR using HTBI primers and then a second-round multiplex PCR. Each CDR3 protein is one row after TCRdb ran MiXCR on the multiplex PCR reads. The sample holds hundreds of thousands of distinct CDR3 sequences, under 15% seen once. Diagnoses were established from clinical symptoms, serum thyroxine, TRAb, thyroid ultrasound and orbital computed tomography. This clonotype was counted many times. Relative to the germline gene, one junction end is altered; a read error may explain this. Germline V gene sequence: CDR1 MNHEY, CDR2 SVGAGI. The CDR3 is made up of 16 amino acids.

V is TRBV6-5 and J is TRBJ2-4; D gene unclear. Specimen: blood. This sequence originates from a woman aged 30 to 39 with Graves' ophthalmopathy. The CDR3: CASSHSGGFAKNIQYF. In DNA form, the CDR3 reads TGTGCCAGCAGTCACTCTGGCGGTTTCGCCAAAAACATTCAGTACTTC.